This is a list of T cell receptor beta chains from one sample in a study of technical replicates of blood from a few donors. TCRdb's copy holds only in-frame clones and misses some; the assay was immunoSEQ multiplex PCR. Altogether about 100,000 clones are present, 96% being singletons, with the ten largest covering approximately 0.2%. Sequencing was carried out using T cells isolated from PBMCs. All receptors come from a human donor in good health. Each CDR3 is given with its conserved first and last residue. A D gene is named only where the DNA matches it firmly. Expanded clones are given a class, and other clones once, few, many or no size at all.

TRBJ2-2 | TRBV14 | TRBD1 | . | TGTGCCAGCAGTCCATATGGACAGGGGAACACCGGGGAGCTGTTTTTT | CASSPYGQGNTGELFF
TRBJ2-4 | TRBV11-3 | . | once | TGTGCCAGCAGCTTAGATCGGAACATTCAGTACTTC | CASSLDRNIQYF
TRBJ1-3 | TRBV6-5 | TRBD1 | . | TGTGCCAGCAGGGACAGGGCAGGAAACACCATATATTTT | CASRDRAGNTIYF
TRBJ2-7 | TRBV6-1 | . | . | TGTGCCAGCAGTGAAGCGGGGACATGGTCCTACGAGCAGTACTTC | CASSEAGTWSYEQYF
TRBJ1-1 | TRBV6-5 | TRBD1 | . | TGTGCCAGCAGGATACAGGGGTGGACTGAAGCTTTCTTT | CASRIQGWTEAFF
TRBJ1-1 | TRBV30 | TRBD1 | . | TGTGCCTGGATCCCGTTGGGACAGGGATCTGAAGCTTTCTTT | CAWIPLGQGSEAFF
TRBJ2-2 | TRBV9 | TRBD2 | . | TGTGCCAGCAGCGTAGGCGGGACTAGCGGTTCGAGAACCGGGGAGCTGTTTTTT | CASSVGGTSGSRTGELFF
TRBJ2-3 | TRBV6-4 | TRBD1 | . | TGTGCCAGCAGTGACTCGGGACAGGGGGCGCAGTATTTT | CASSDSGQGAQYF
TRBJ2-6 | TRBV30 | . | . | TGTGCCTGGAGTTGGGGGGCTGGGGCCAACGTCCTGACTTTC | CAWSWGAGANVLTF
TRBJ2-7 | TRBV28 | . | . | TGTGCCAGCAGTGTCAGTCCGGGCTACGAGCAGTACTTC | CASSVSPGYEQYF
TRBJ2-5 | TRBV4-1 | TRBD2 | . | TGCGCCAGCAGCCAAGGGCTAGCGGGGGGAAACCGCGTGACCCAGTACTTC | CASSQGLAGGNRVTQYF